The text below deals with one T cell receptor beta chain. It lacks a known antigen. Base qualities are missing; no much larger clone stands one base away. The receptor library was made with the immunoSEQ multiplex PCR assay. For the multiplex PCR, a mixture combining 60 forward primers for TCR Vbeta segments and 13 reverse primers for TCR Jbeta segments was used. Amplification of the CDR3 region of rearranged TCR beta genes was performed with a multiplex PCR assay on genomic DNA. On the Illumina HiSeq System, the amplified TCR beta libraries were sequenced as 87-base-pair reads. The published analysis was carried out like this. In a later analysis, 77 million or so unique TCR beta chains were counted across the approximately 640 repertoires, and roughly 11 million of these chains were shared by at least two donors. Raw reads were error-corrected and collapsed into unique sequences with a nearest-neighbor algorithm that merged closely related sequences to remove PCR and sequencing errors. CDR3 sequences were aligned to IMGT reference sequences to assign V, D and J gene segments. For a sequence to be retained, a match of at least six nucleotides to both a V gene segment and a J gene segment was required. A rearrangement counted as productive if the CDR3 had no stop codons and remained in frame with V and J, and every other rearrangement counted as non-productive. Following IMGT convention, CDR3 was defined as the stretch from the second conserved V-encoded cysteine to the conserved J-encoded phenylalanine. In an earlier analysis of roughly 610 of the donors, sequences lacking an unambiguous match to a single V gene segment were excluded. In an earlier analysis of 587 of the donors, a V segment was called functional when productive rearrangements were above 56.7%, and segregating when the standard deviation between donors exceeded 5%. To diagnose cytomegalovirus status from the catalog of TCR beta chain sequences, a statistical classification framework was built. A later analysis assigned V and J genes by comparing TCR nucleotide sequences with IMGT/GENE-DB human TR gene sequences. A later analysis assigned CDR3 sequences and most-parsimonious VDJ recombination scenarios with the TCRdist pipeline. A later analysis defined each TCR beta chain by its CDR3 amino acid sequence plus V-gene family, and excluded reads lacking a unique V-gene family. As a way to deal with suspected cross-contamination and a sequencing artifact, a later analysis dropped 450 to 700 nucleotide sequences that were highly shared and had low generation probability. In a later analysis, a clonal expansion index for each public chain was calculated from normalized within-repertoire ranks of inferred template counts. Generation probabilities in a later analysis came from a VDJ recombination model fitted to out-of-frame rearrangements, and those results were checked against IGoR. In a later analysis, TCR-TCR, TCR-HLA and TCR-CMV co-occurrence was scored with hypergeometric tests, and a repertoire-size bias correction was applied to TCR pairs. A later analysis estimated false discovery rates by permuting HLA or CMV assignments 20 times. A later analysis grouped co-occurring TCRs with DBSCAN, adding TCRdist sequence similarity when clustering within HLA-allele-positive subsets. For co-occurrence clustering, repertoires with fewer than 30,000 or more than 120,000 public chains were excluded, along with roughly 5 repertoires with anomalous nucleotide sharing. Imported from immuneACCESS, the table was reduced by TCRdb to in-frame sequences with V and J called. These copies leave out some clones; in studies compared against another copy, an unresolved V gene accounts for under half, and the cause of the remainder is not known. For V, J and clone size, that table is used; D and trimming come from the DNA. In this sample the table shows 150,000 or so clones, approximately 82% of which occur a single time. The ten largest make up 7.7% of the sample.

The cohort was made up of approximately 700 healthy bone marrow donors. At the time of sampling, all cohort members were nominally healthy, though unrecorded immune exposures were likely present. The donor tested CMV seropositive and was one of the 289 seropositive cohort members. Every donor gave a peripheral blood sample, and the peripheral blood mononuclear cells from that sample were used for TCR beta sequencing. The Qiagen DNeasy Blood Extraction Kit was used to extract genomic DNA from the blood cell samples. The CDR3 runs 16 residues from the cysteine to the phenylalanine. The CDR3 DNA has 48 bases and is translated from base 1. Trimming costs V 0 bases and J 5 bases, and their ends lie 17 bases apart. According to the germline V gene (reference sequence), CDR1 reads SGHNT and CDR2 reads YYREEE. This entry belongs to a study of cytomegalovirus exposure and HLA in healthy donors (TCRdb year 2017). For the wider study: According to an earlier analysis of several hundred of the donors, roughly 180 million T cells yielded over 90 million unique TCR beta sequences and about 300 Gb of sequence data. An early release covering about 600 HLA-typed donors comprised 300 to 350 gigabases of sequencing data and roughly 85 million unique TCR sequences. The genetic ancestry cluster associated with self-reported Caucasian donors included 81% of the roughly 410 genotyped donors. The study was designed to test whether signatures of past pathogen exposure could be identified by cataloging public T cell receptors. Using immunosequencing, the study profiled T cell repertoires from around 680 subjects and related those repertoires to cytomegalovirus serostatus. Along with the roughly 670-subject first cohort, a separate validation cohort of 120 different subjects was used. The study combined high-throughput TCR immunosequencing, statistical association of individual TCRs with disease status, and machine learning to predict cytomegalovirus infection status. In a later analysis, previously published TCR beta repertoires from 600 to 850 donors were re-analyzed and high-resolution HLA genotyping was added so that TCR occurrence patterns could be studied. The later analysis used no new phenotypic data to find candidate immune exposures, relying instead on TCR beta sequences and their occurrence across donors. An earlier analysis of some 500 of the donors used high-throughput TCR beta sequencing to judge whether each TCR beta V gene segment behaved as functional or pseudogenic. Alongside the repertoire data, information on donor age, sex, ethnicity and CMV serostatus was compiled. A later genetic analysis took genome-wide SNP genotypes for about 55% of the 666 donors and used that subset as a discovery cohort. All discovery cohort repertoires had been generated using a single sequencing platform. HLA typing included class I and class II loci at four-digit resolution. The number of typed donors differed by locus: about 620-630 for A, B, C, DRB1 and DQB1; 500 to 550 for DQA1; some 590 for DPA1; and around 490 for DPB1. Because of strong linkage in the cohort, roughly five DR-DQ haplotypes were treated as single units for association and clustering. Across some 400 genotyped donors of the cohort, an average of about 240,000 unique TCR beta nucleotide sequences per donor were sequenced, and roughly 17% of those sequences were non-productive. Results the study describes overall, beyond this receptor: In vitro tests confirmed that three of the cytomegalovirus-associated TCR beta chains recognize cytomegalovirus antigens. Linkage disequilibrium might explain the correlated functional status among segregating V segments, but an unknown experimental factor could not be excluded. Most CMV-associated TCR beta chains appeared to be HLA-restricted in a later analysis, and the HLA associations seemed to be driven largely by CMV exposure. Because the 87-base-pair reads could not distinguish some IMGT-functional V segments, including TRBV6-2 and TRBV6-3, those segments were excluded. A further reported finding was that TCR beta sequences accurately predicted the HLA-A and HLA-B alleles for most subjects in the first cohort. In the study, some 160 TCR beta chains were listed as associated with cytomegalovirus. According to a later analysis, parvovirus B19, influenza, CMV and Epstein-Barr virus appeared linked to several top co-occurrence clusters. The authors suggested that the approach could potentially be extended to other disease states and immunological phenotypes. In a later genetic analysis, fewer N-insertions in productive TCRs were reported among donors in an Asian-associated ancestry cluster than the roughly 700-donor mean. While some public TCRs were present in many individuals, most TCR sequences turned up only very rarely across donors. The earlier analysis of fewer than 750 of the donors excluded some 15 rarely observed V segments, including chromosome 9 orphons, because counts were too low. A later genetic analysis associated a missense DCLRE1C variant with V-gene and J-gene trimming of TCR beta chains, and an independent cohort replicated the association. Assigning TCR associations to individual alleles was difficult when HLA alleles, especially DR and DQ, strongly co-occurred. In a later analysis, the rate of TCR association differed among HLA loci, with DRB1 alleles having the most associated TCRs and HLA-C alleles having the fewest. This cohort had only TCR beta chains sequenced, and the lack of alpha or paired-chain data limited which features could be detected. In a later analysis, HLA-associated TCR beta chains showed more clonal expansion and lower generation probabilities than non-associated chains that were equally common. A group of highly shared sequence variants was considered likely to be a technical artifact of the sequencing pipeline. For the cohort, immune exposure information was limited to CMV serostatus. Because HLA typing was missing for some donors at each locus, association tests included only the typed subset. At a false discovery rate of 0.05, a later analysis linked 16,951 TCR beta sequences to specific HLA alleles. An earlier analysis of 587 of the donors showed that most TCR beta V segments appeared in productive rearrangements either about 87% or about 30% of the time, which broadly matched IMGT annotations. Sequencing depth was assumed to be roughly uniform across donors in the presence/absence analyses, though that assumption may not hold. The classifier was reported to diagnose cytomegalovirus status with high specificity and sensitivity in both the original cohort and the validation cohort.

This receptor chain uses TRBV5-4 and TRBJ2-5; D gene: possibly TRBD2, on 6 matching bases. The receptor comes from a woman in her 40s in good health and CMV-seropositive. Input material: PBMCs. The sequenced DNA is TGTGCCAGCAGCTTGGGGCGGGGACCCGGCCTCGAGACCCAGTACTTC. Translation gives CASSLGRGPGLETQYF.